These 13 T cell receptor beta chains came from one sample sequenced in a study of cytomegalovirus exposure and HLA in healthy donors. Use of 60 Vbeta and 13 Jbeta primers characterized the PCR. Sequencing used immunoSEQ multiplex PCR; TCRdb keeps in-frame clones, though not all of them. The sample yields about 140,000 clones, over 80% seen once. Sequenced material: PBMCs. Receptor source: a woman in her twenties or thirties in good health and CMV-seronegative.

This chain uses TRBV5-1 with TRBJ2-1; D may be TRBD2 (6 bases). This CDR3 has 19 amino acids. Deletions cut 5 bases from V and 1 base from J, with 25 bases between. Per germline, CDR1 SGHRS and CDR2 YFSETQ. CDR3 sequence (DNA): TGCGCCAGCAGAGACCTAACTAAAAGCGGGCCAAGATCCTACAATGAGCAGTTCTTC. It is translated as CASRDLTKSGPRSYNEQFF.

In this sample, this clone turned up once. The J gene is TRBJ2-7, the V gene TRBV7-2; tentative D call: TRBD2 (7 bases). The germline V and J ends were trimmed by 10 bases and 9 bases, with 16 bases remaining between them. Germline values: CDR1 SGHTA, CDR2 FQGNSA. The CDR3 is 11 amino acids. CDR3: CATSLRGGQYF. The CDR3 bases are TGTGCCACATCTCTTAGGGGGGGGCAGTACTTC.

V is TRBV5-8 and J is TRBJ2-7; TRBD1 agrees at 7 bases. CDR1 and CDR2 from the germline V gene are SGHTS and YDEGEE. Trimming removed 4 bases from V and 2 bases from J; junction bases left unmatched: 9. The CDR3 is 15 amino acids. CDR3 sequence: CASSRPGQTTYEQYF. The DNA for the CDR3 is TGTGCCAGCAGCCGGCCGGGACAGACAACCTACGAGCAGTACTTC.

The chain combines TRBV28 with TRBJ2-7; 7 nucleotides match TRBD2. The germline V gene encodes CDR1 MDHEN and CDR2 SYDVKM. V lost 7 bases to trimming and J lost 3 bases; unmatched junction nucleotides: 12. This CDR3 is built from 15 residues. CDR3 DNA: TGTGCCAGCACCCCACTGTCAGCGGGATTCTACGAGCAGTACTTC. The encoded protein is CASTPLSAGFYEQYF.

The genes are TRBV27 and TRBJ2-3; 13 bases match TRBD2. This CDR3 comprises 16 residues. Germline CDR1 MNHEY, CDR2 SMNVEV (reference sequence). The J segment lost 3 bases and the V segment lost 3 bases, leaving 3 bases of the junction unmatched. In DNA form, the CDR3 reads TGTGCCAGCAGTTTGGGGACTAGCGGGATGACAGATACGCAGTATTTT. Protein sequence: CASSLGTSGMTDTQYF.

This rearrangement joins TRBV10-3 to TRBJ2-7, with TRBD2 matching 8 bases. CDR3 length: 16 residues. With V trimmed by 3 bases and J by 1 base, 8 bases remained unmatched. Germline-derived CDR1 and CDR2 are ENHRY and SYGVKD. CDR3 nucleotides: TGTGCCATCAGTGATATATCGGGGGGGTTTTCCTACGAGCAGTACTTC. It codes for CAISDISGGFSYEQYF.

V is TRBV30 and J is TRBJ1-3; the D gene is possibly TRBD1 (6 bases). The germline gives CDR1 GTSNPN, CDR2 SVGIG (reference sequence). V was cut by 7 bases and J by 4 bases, with 14 bases left in between. The CDR3 totals 13 residues. The CDR3 loop reads CAYGDNLGNTIYF. CDR3 DNA: TGTGCCTACGGGGACAACTTAGGAAACACCATATATTTT.

The J gene is TRBJ2-7, the V gene TRBV7-3; TRBD1 agrees at 8 bases. Germline lookup yields CDR1 SGHTA and CDR2 FQGTGA. The CDR3 sequence is 15 residues long. The ends lost 5 bases at V and 4 bases at J; junction bases unmatched: 10. For the CDR3, the DNA is TGTGCCAGCAGCATGAGACAGGGGAATGCGTACGAGCAGTACTTC. Its translation is CASSMRQGNAYEQYF.

V gene TRBV29-1 combines with J gene TRBJ2-1, with 9 bases identical to TRBD1. The J segment lost 3 bases and the V segment lost 5 bases, leaving 5 bases of the junction unmatched. This CDR3 is built from 14 residues. Germline CDR1 is SQVTM and CDR2 is ANQGSEA. The chain's CDR3 is CSVRLDRGYNEQFF. The DNA of the CDR3 is TGCAGCGTTCGTTTGGACAGGGGCTACAATGAGCAGTTCTTC.

The chain uses TRBV7-9 and TRBJ2-7; 10 bases are a match to TRBD2. This CDR3 has 18 residues. Germline V gene lookup returns CDR1 SEHNR and CDR2 FQNEAQ (reference sequence). The junction had 14 bases not matched to a gene; V was cut back by 6 bases and J by 0 bases. The CDR3 is CASRPDGQREGLSYEQYF. Here the CDR3 DNA reads TGTGCCAGCAGACCAGATGGGCAGCGGGAGGGCCTCTCCTACGAGCAGTACTTC.

The chain's CDR3 is CASSPDRDTDTQYF. The CDR3 DNA follows: TGTGCCAGCTCACCGGACAGGGACACAGATACGCAGTATTTT. The V call is TRBV18, the J call TRBJ2-3, with 8 bases aligning to TRBD1. The CDR3 is 14 residues long. V lost 3 bases to trimming and J lost 2 bases; unmatched junction nucleotides: 1. Germline V gives CDR1 KGHSH, CDR2 LQKENI.

The V gene is TRBV5-1, the J gene TRBJ2-1, with 7 bases that match TRBD1. The CDR3 extends over 14 amino acids. V lost 3 bases to trimming and J lost 7 bases; unmatched junction nucleotides: 7. The germline CDR1 and CDR2 sequences are SGHRS and YFSETQ. The CDR3: CASSSVDRANEQFF. In DNA form, the CDR3 reads TGCGCCAGCAGCTCGGTCGACAGGGCGAATGAGCAGTTCTTC.

A single count supports this clone. The chain is built from TRBV5-1 and TRBJ1-1; 8 positions agree with TRBD1. The V gene's germline CDR1 is SGHRS and CDR2 YFSETQ. The CDR3 consists of 14 residues. The V gene end was trimmed by 4 bases and the J gene end by 4 bases; junction bases not matched to a gene: 6. The CDR3 protein is CASSPGQVPTEAFF. DNA of the CDR3: TGCGCCAGCAGCCCGGGACAGGTCCCCACTGAAGCTTTCTTT.